This is a list of T cell receptor beta chains from one sample in a study of T-cell reconstitution after alpha-beta-depleted transplantation in children. MiXCR was run by TCRdb on the PCR reads, yielding one entry per CDR3 protein. The sample records 200,000 to 300,000 distinct CDR3 sequences, 20% to 30% being singletons. The sequences come from PBMCs, collected before TCRalphabeta/CD19-depleted stem cell transplant. The receptors originated from a girl under 10 years old with Fanconi anemia, due to receive a stem cell transplant. Each CDR3 is given with its conserved first and last residue. Each record gives: V gene, J gene, CDR3 protein.

v_gene: TRBV20-1; j_gene: TRBJ1-5; CDR3aa: CSASAILSDQPQHF
v_gene: TRBV4-2; j_gene: TRBJ2-1; CDR3aa: CASSQVRPPENEQFF
v_gene: TRBV9; j_gene: TRBJ2-1; CDR3aa: CASSVSGSSYYNEQFF
v_gene: TRBV7-7; j_gene: TRBJ2-1; CDR3aa: CASSLTYERDGISMEQFF
v_gene: TRBV29-1; j_gene: TRBJ2-5; CDR3aa: CSAMTERETQYF
v_gene: TRBV5-6; j_gene: TRBJ1-1; CDR3aa: CASSLGGRMNTEAFF
v_gene: TRBV20-1; j_gene: TRBJ1-2; CDR3aa: CSARDPDREYGYTF
v_gene: TRBV7-6; j_gene: TRBJ2-1; CDR3aa: CASSHVYGTSGRTQLGEQFF
v_gene: TRBV12-3/TRBV12-4; j_gene: TRBJ1-6; CDR3aa: CASSLWGGQDSPLHF
v_gene: TRBV6-5; j_gene: TRBJ2-7; CDR3aa: CASSYRRQILTYEQYF
v_gene: TRBV7-6; j_gene: TRBJ2-2; CDR3aa: CASSRGTPSTGELFF
v_gene: TRBV12-3/TRBV12-4; j_gene: TRBJ1-2; CDR3aa: CASSPGDSRLANYGYTF
v_gene: TRBV18; j_gene: TRBJ1-1; CDR3aa: CASSPAGVRNTEAFF
v_gene: TRBV11-2; j_gene: TRBJ2-5; CDR3aa: CASSALVWTSGIGETQYF
v_gene: TRBV21-1; j_gene: TRBJ1-1; CDR3aa: CASSKERGQLNTEAFF
v_gene: TRBV12-3/TRBV12-4; j_gene: TRBJ2-5; CDR3aa: CASSFGQIQETQYF
v_gene: TRBV29-1; j_gene: TRBJ2-1; CDR3aa: CSVRGGRPSYNEQFF
v_gene: TRBV29-1; j_gene: TRBJ2-1; CDR3aa: CSVTSGKDEQFF
v_gene: TRBV12-3/TRBV12-4; j_gene: TRBJ2-2; CDR3aa: CASNQVTGELFF
v_gene: TRBV14; j_gene: TRBJ2-7; CDR3aa: CASSQERLAGYEQYF
v_gene: TRBV27; j_gene: TRBJ2-6; CDR3aa: CASSFSRHSGANVLTF
v_gene: TRBV4-2; j_gene: TRBJ2-1; CDR3aa: CASSQEMVTRAWYNEQFF
v_gene: TRBV29-1; j_gene: TRBJ2-5; CDR3aa: CSVMGFGETQYF
v_gene: TRBV29-1; j_gene: TRBJ2-3; CDR3aa: CSVEKTGDLTDTQYF
v_gene: TRBV9; j_gene: TRBJ2-1; CDR3aa: CASSALTSGGQNEQFF
v_gene: TRBV7-9; j_gene: TRBJ2-3; CDR3aa: CASRLGGGGDTQYF
v_gene: TRBV6-5; j_gene: TRBJ2-1; CDR3aa: CASSYGRGVINEQFF
v_gene: TRBV20-1; j_gene: TRBJ1-5; CDR3aa: CSARNNQPQHF
v_gene: TRBV11-2; j_gene: TRBJ1-6; CDR3aa: CASSPLDRGPSPLHF
v_gene: TRBV4-2; j_gene: TRBJ2-7; CDR3aa: CASSQGFPILAGGPYEQYF
v_gene: TRBV9; j_gene: TRBJ2-1; CDR3aa: CASSEDLAGEHNEQFF
v_gene: TRBV2; j_gene: TRBJ2-5; CDR3aa: CAICDRTSGPLAGGETQYF
v_gene: TRBV6-5; j_gene: TRBJ1-2; CDR3aa: CASSYSTRRGANGYTF
v_gene: TRBV7-2; j_gene: TRBJ2-3; CDR3aa: CASSDRQNPLYTDTQYF
v_gene: TRBV29-1; j_gene: TRBJ2-6; CDR3aa: CSVRTSGANVLTF
v_gene: TRBV12-3/TRBV12-4; j_gene: TRBJ2-3; CDR3aa: CASSLTVTWRGRTDTQYF
v_gene: TRBV7-2; j_gene: TRBJ2-7; CDR3aa: CASSRSGRAVYEQYF
v_gene: TRBV4-2; j_gene: TRBJ2-3; CDR3aa: CASSSPWDTQYF
v_gene: TRBV7-2; j_gene: TRBJ2-5; CDR3aa: CASSFQAGGETQYF
v_gene: TRBV18; j_gene: TRBJ2-1; CDR3aa: CASSHGTSGYNEQFF
v_gene: TRBV7-2; j_gene: TRBJ1-1; CDR3aa: CASSFLLGNTEAFF
v_gene: TRBV20-1; j_gene: TRBJ2-5; CDR3aa: CSARAGVRAARTPQETQYF